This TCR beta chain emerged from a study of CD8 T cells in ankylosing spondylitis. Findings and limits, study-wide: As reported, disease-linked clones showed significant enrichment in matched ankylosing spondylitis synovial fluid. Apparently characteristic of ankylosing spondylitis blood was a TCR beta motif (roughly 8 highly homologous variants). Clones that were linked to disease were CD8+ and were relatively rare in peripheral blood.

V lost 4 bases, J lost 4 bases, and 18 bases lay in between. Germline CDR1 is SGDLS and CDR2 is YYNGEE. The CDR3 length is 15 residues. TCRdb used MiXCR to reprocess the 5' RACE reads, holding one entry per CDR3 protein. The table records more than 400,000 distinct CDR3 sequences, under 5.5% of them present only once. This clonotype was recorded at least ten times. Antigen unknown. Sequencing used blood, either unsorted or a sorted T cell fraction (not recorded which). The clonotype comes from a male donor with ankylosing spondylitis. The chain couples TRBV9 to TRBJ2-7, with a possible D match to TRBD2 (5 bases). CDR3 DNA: TGTGCCAGCAGCCCCGACCCTTACGGCGGGTACGAGCAGTACTTC. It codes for CASSPDPYGGYEQYF.